These 22 T cell receptor beta chains originate from one sample sequenced in a study of radiation and T cells in renal cell carcinoma. Time point: blood 4 weeks post-SBRT, at nephrectomy. This sample's treatment: 15 Gy SBRT to primary tumor, nephrectomy 4 weeks later. Method: immunoSEQ multiplex PCR; TCRdb's copy keeps in-frame clones and lacks some. This sample carries around 100,000 clones, about 79% of them seen once, and the ten largest clones take 6% to 9%. Source: blood, taken from a patient whose treatment included radiotherapy and nephrectomy. Source of these receptors: a man in his fifties or sixties with renal cell carcinoma.

The chain employs TRBV6-5 and TRBJ2-7; D gene uncertain. V shed 2 bases and J shed 0 bases, with 5 bases lying between them. Germline V gene lookup returns CDR1 MNHEY and CDR2 SVGAGI. CDR3 length: 13 amino acids. The CDR3: CASSYGYSYEQYF. The CDR3 DNA reads TGTGCCAGCAGTTACGGCTACTCCTACGAGCAGTACTTC.

The chain combines TRBV6-6 with TRBJ2-5; D gene uncertain. The better agreement between TRBJ2-7 and the DNA end casts doubt on the J call. Per germline, CDR1 MNHNY and CDR2 SVGAGI (reference sequence). This CDR3 spans 12 amino acids. The DNA of the CDR3 is TGTGCCAGCAGTCAATTTGCCTACGAGCAGTACTTC. Its translation: CASSQFAYEQYF.

This rearrangement joins TRBV19 to TRBJ2-1; no definite D call. This CDR3 comprises 16 residues. The germline gives CDR1 LNHDA, CDR2 SQIVND (reference sequence). Trimming left V 5 bases short and J 4 bases short, with 18 bases between. The CDR3 bases are TGTGCCAGTAGTGCGTCAGCCCTTGCCCCTTACAATGAGCAGTTCTTC. This encodes CASSASALAPYNEQFF.

Written as DNA, the CDR3 is TGTGCCAGCAGCATATCCGGGACTAGACACACAGATACGCAGTATTTT. This gives the protein CASSISGTRHTDTQYF. The rearrangement joins TRBV7-6 to TRBJ2-3; 8 bases map to TRBD2. Germline assignment: CDR1 SGHVS and CDR2 FNYEAQ. The CDR3 length is 16 residues. The V segment lost 5 bases and the J segment 2 bases; nucleotides outside the gene matches: 9.

This clone was observed once. The genes are TRBV5-1 and TRBJ2-5; D assignment may be TRBD1 or TRBD2 (7 bases each). CDR3 size: 14 residues. V was cut by 5 bases and J by 3 bases, with 14 bases left in between. CDR1 SGHRS and CDR2 YFSETQ come from the germline V gene. The CDR3 loop is CASSQGGWKETQYF. The CDR3 DNA sequence: TGCGCCAGCAGTCAGGGGGGGTGGAAAGAGACCCAGTACTTC.

CDR3 in amino acids: CATSRDQVPGVEAFF. CDR3 in DNA: TGTGCCACCAGCAGAGATCAGGTGCCCGGGGTGGAAGCTTTCTTT. V is TRBV15 and J is TRBJ1-1, with D unclear. Trimming pared 0 bases from V and 8 bases from J, leaving 16 bases between. Germline V gene sequence: CDR1 LNHNV, CDR2 YYDKDF (reference sequence). The CDR3 sequence is 15 residues long.

This chain connects TRBV9 to TRBJ2-7; 7 bases fit TRBD1. CDR1 SGDLS and CDR2 YYNGEE come from the germline V gene. The CDR3 spans 15 residues. V dropped 0 bases and J dropped 2; count of bases not matched to a gene: 5. The CDR3 loop is CASSVGAGTAYEQYF. CDR3 DNA sequence: TGTGCCAGCAGCGTAGGGGCTGGGACAGCCTACGAGCAGTACTTC. Full variable domain (remainder filled in from reference TRBV9 and TRBJ2-7): DSGVTQTPKHLITATGQRVTLRCSPRSGDLSVYWYQQSLDQGLQFLIQYYNGEERAKGNILERFSAQQFPDLHSELNLSSLELGDSALYFCASSVGAGTAYEQYFGPGTRLTVT.

V and J are TRBV15 and TRBJ2-7, with TRBD2 identical over 11 bases. The V segment lost 2 bases and the J segment 3 bases; nucleotides outside the gene matches: 3. The CDR3 contains 15 residues. Germline values: CDR1 LNHNV, CDR2 YYDKDF (reference sequence). The CDR3: CATSRTGTSGYEQYF. The DNA for the CDR3 is TGTGCCACCAGCAGAACCGGGACTAGCGGCTACGAGCAGTACTTC.

This chain connects TRBV5-6 to TRBJ2-1; possibly TRBD2 for D (6 bases). This CDR3 comprises 19 residues. V lost 4 bases to trimming and J lost 4 bases, with 27 bases between them. CDR1 and CDR2 from the germline V gene are SGHDT and YYEEEE. CDR3 nucleotide sequence: TGTGCCAGCAGCGGTGACAACGGAGGGATCTCACCATCGTACAATGAGCAGTTCTTC. Translating gives CASSGDNGGISPSYNEQFF.

V usage is TRBV4-2 and J usage is TRBJ2-7; 10 bases map to TRBD1. This CDR3 region has 14 residues. Germline CDR1 is LGHNA and CDR2 is YNFKEQ. Trimming took 5 bases from V and 6 from J; bases not matched to a gene: 7. CDR3 bases: TGTGCCAGCAGCGCCCGACAGGGGGCGGGCGAGCAGTACTTC. Translation: CASSARQGAGEQYF.

The rearrangement links TRBV6-6 to TRBJ2-2, with D tentatively TRBD1 (6 bases). Looked up from germline, CDR1 is MNHNY and CDR2 is SVGAGI (reference sequence). CDR3 length: 13 amino acids. V was shortened by 6 bases and J by 3 bases, with 8 bases between the two germline ends. The CDR3 region is CASRKGDTGELFF. DNA of the CDR3: TGTGCCAGCAGAAAGGGGGACACCGGGGAGCTGTTTTTT.

The V and J genes are TRBV10-1 and TRBJ2-1; D tentatively fits TRBD1 or TRBD2 (5 bases each). Trimming pared 4 bases from V and 16 bases from J, leaving 17 bases between. Germline V gives CDR1 WNHNN, CDR2 SYGVQD (reference sequence). The CDR3 sequence is 12 residues long. CDR3 sequence reads: CASSASGSGVFF. CDR3 bases: TGCGCCAGCAGTGCATCAGGGTCCGGGGTATTCTTC.

This chain connects TRBV4-1 to TRBJ2-2; 7 bases align to TRBD1. There are 15 residues in the CDR3. Germline CDR1 is MGHRA and CDR2 is YSYEKL. After removal of 1 base from V and 8 bases from J, the junction contained 7 bases not matched to a gene. The CDR3 loop reads CASSQGRQGLGELFF. In DNA form, the CDR3 reads TGCGCCAGCAGCCAAGGCAGACAGGGTCTTGGGGAGCTGTTTTTT.

V is TRBV7-6 and J is TRBJ2-7, with 10 positions matching TRBD2. CDR1 and CDR2 from the germline V gene are SGHVS and FNYEAQ. V lost 1 base, J lost 0 bases, and 12 bases stayed unmatched. CDR3 length: 19 residues. The CDR3 nucleotides are TGTGCCAGCAGCTTAGGGACTAGCGGTCCCTATTCTAACTCCTACGAGCAGTACTTC. This translates into CASSLGTSGPYSNSYEQYF. The full variable domain, completed using reference TRBV7-6 and TRBJ2-7, is GAGVSQSPRYKVTKRGQDVALRCDPISGHVSLYWYRQALGQGPEFLTYFNYEAQQDKSGLPNDRFSAERPEGSISTLTIQRTEQRDSAMYRCASSLGTSGPYSNSYEQYFGPGTRLTVT.

This chain links TRBV5-1 with TRBJ2-5; maybe TRBD1 (5 bases). The CDR3 sequence is 15 residues long. V lost 4 bases, J lost 4 bases, and 17 bases lay in between. CDR1 is SGHRS, CDR2 YFSETQ, per germline. CDR3 sequence: CASSLQVGGGETQYF. The CDR3, as DNA: TGCGCCAGCAGCCTACAGGTTGGTGGTGGAGAGACCCAGTACTTC. Drawing the rest from reference TRBV5-1 and TRBJ2-5, the complete variable domain is KAGVTQTPRYLIKTRGQQVTLSCSPISGHRSVSWYQQTPGQGLQFLFEYFSETQRNKGNFPGRFSGRQFSNSRSEMNVSTLELGDSALYLCASSLQVGGGETQYFGPGTRLLVL.

The chain uses TRBV28 and TRBJ2-1, with D possibly TRBD2 on 5 matching bases. Germline V gene lookup returns CDR1 MDHEN and CDR2 SYDVKM. The V and J ends lost 5 bases and 0 bases respectively, with 17 bases between them. CDR3 length equals 17 residues. CDR3 DNA sequence: TGTGCCAGCAGTCCCCCCCTTGGACTCCTCTCCTACAATGAGCAGTTCTTC. Its translation: CASSPPLGLLSYNEQFF.

V gene TRBV5-6 combines with J gene TRBJ2-5; no clear D gene. V was pared by 1 base and J by 4 bases, with 11 bases between. The CDR3 is made up of 14 amino acids. The germline CDR1 and CDR2 sequences are SGHDT and YYEEEE. CDR3: CASSLWALTETQYF. The DNA for the CDR3 is TGTGCCAGCAGCTTGTGGGCACTAACAGAGACCCAGTACTTC.

The rearrangement joins TRBV14 to TRBJ2-3; 8 nucleotides align to TRBD2. J lost 0 bases, V lost 4 bases, and 6 bases had no gene match. Germline lookup yields CDR1 SGHDN and CDR2 FVKESK. This CDR3 is 16 amino acids long. This CDR3 reads CASSPGLAWSTDTQYF. Written as DNA, the CDR3 is TGTGCCAGCAGCCCCGGACTAGCCTGGAGCACAGATACGCAGTATTTT.

V is TRBV6-1 and J is TRBJ1-4; no clear D gene. CDR3 length: 13 residues. Between the trimmed V and J ends, which lost 6 bases and 4 bases, there was a span of 9 bases. CDR1 is MNHNS and CDR2 is SASEGT in the germline V gene. The CDR3 sequence is CASRTVGNEKLFF. CDR3 DNA: TGTGCCAGCAGGACGGTGGGTAATGAAAAACTGTTTTTT.

This rearrangement joins TRBV9 to TRBJ2-3; the match to TRBD2 covers 13 bases. This CDR3 is 16 amino acids long. Trimming took 3 bases from V and 2 from J; bases not matched to a gene: 3. Per the germline V gene, CDR1 is SGDLS and CDR2 is YYNGEE. CDR3 sequence reads: CASSGTSGRATDTQYF. CDR3 in DNA: TGTGCCAGCAGCGGAACTAGCGGGAGGGCCACAGATACGCAGTATTTT.

CDR3 sequence reads: CASSLGIRGWAGETQYF. Written as DNA, the CDR3 is TGCGCCAGCAGCTTGGGGATCCGCGGATGGGCGGGAGAGACCCAGTACTTC. The rearrangement uses TRBV5-1 and TRBJ2-5, with D possibly matching TRBD2 (5 bases). V lost 0 bases to trimming and J lost 4 bases, with 19 bases between them. There are 17 residues in the CDR3. From germline, CDR1 is SGHRS and CDR2 YFSETQ.

V usage is TRBV6-6 and J usage is TRBJ1-2; possible D gene TRBD1, 5 bases. CDR1 is MNHNY, CDR2 SVGAGI, per germline (reference sequence). The CDR3 sequence is 16 residues long. V lost 4 bases and J 4 bases, leaving 19 bases between the germline ends. The CDR3 reads CASSSPGLPGRYGYTF. The CDR3 DNA sequence: TGTGCCAGCAGTTCCCCGGGACTCCCAGGTCGCTATGGCTACACCTTC.